The 2 T cell receptor beta chains below all came from one sample that was sequenced in a study of T cells in Graves' hyperthyroidism and ophthalmopathy. The source material, RNA transcripts, was used to amplify TCR beta CDR3 regions. First-round RT-PCR with HTBI primers amplified the TCR CDR3 region. TCRdb re-analysed the multiplex PCR reads in MiXCR, keeping a single row per CDR3 protein. The sample gives some 510,000 distinct CDR3 sequences, about a fifth of which show up once; around 27% is in the top ten. The specimen was blood. These receptors all stem from a man aged 18 to 29 with Graves' hyperthyroidism.

This clonotype was recorded many times. The chain combines TRBV20-1 with TRBJ1-6, with TRBD1 as a possible D gene (6 bases). Looked up from germline, CDR1 is DFQATT and CDR2 is SNEGSKA (reference sequence). The CDR3 loop spans 14 amino acids. V was cut by 0 bases and J by 10 bases, with 13 bases left in between. The CDR3, as DNA: TGCAGTGCTAGAGAAAGGGGGTTAGACTCACCCCTCCACTTT. Amino acids: CSARERGLDSPLHF.

The V and J genes are TRBV6-1 and TRBJ1-5; TRBD1 matches at 8 bases. The CDR3 totals 15 residues. J was trimmed by 7 bases and V by 8 bases; bases with no gene match: 13. Germline V lookup: CDR1 MNHNS, CDR2 SASEGT. The CDR3 DNA is TGTGCCAGCTCCATCGAACGGCAGGGGGCCCAGCCCCAGCATTTT. Translated: CASSIERQGAQPQHF.